This T cell receptor (beta chain) was profiled in a study of cytomegalovirus exposure and HLA in healthy donors. On the study more broadly: An earlier analysis found some 120 million unique TCR beta sequences from about 190 million T cells. Broader study findings: Indistinguishable V segments, including TRBV6-2 and TRBV6-3, were excluded.

To note about this clone: Its target is unknown.

Primers for the PCR totalled 60 Vbeta and 13 Jbeta. Clones were sequenced by immunoSEQ multiplex PCR, and TCRdb holds only the in-frame ones, with some missing. This table holds 150,000 or so clones. Germline V CDR1 and CDR2: ENHRY, SYGVKD. CDR3 length: 14 amino acids. Trimming pared 7 bases from V and 1 base from J, leaving 13 bases between. The chain links TRBV10-3 to TRBJ1-1, with D tentatively TRBD1 (6 bases). The source of this sequence is a woman younger than 35 in good health and CMV-seronegative. Material: PBMCs. The CDR3 sequence is CAIKTGTPNTEAFF. The CDR3 DNA sequence: TGTGCCATCAAAACAGGGACACCGAACACTGAAGCTTTCTTT.